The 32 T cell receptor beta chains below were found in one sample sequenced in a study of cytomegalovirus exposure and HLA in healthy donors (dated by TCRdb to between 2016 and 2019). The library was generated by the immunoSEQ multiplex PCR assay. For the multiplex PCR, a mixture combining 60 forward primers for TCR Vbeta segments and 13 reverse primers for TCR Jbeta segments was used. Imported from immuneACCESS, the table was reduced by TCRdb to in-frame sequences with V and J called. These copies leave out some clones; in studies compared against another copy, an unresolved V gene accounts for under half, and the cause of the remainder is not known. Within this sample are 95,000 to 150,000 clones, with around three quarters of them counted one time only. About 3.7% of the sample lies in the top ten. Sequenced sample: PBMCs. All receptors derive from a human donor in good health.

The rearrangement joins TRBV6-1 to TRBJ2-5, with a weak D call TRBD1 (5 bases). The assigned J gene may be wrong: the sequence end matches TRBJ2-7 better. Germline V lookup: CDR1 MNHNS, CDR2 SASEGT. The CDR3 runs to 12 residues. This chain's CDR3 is CASSADSYEQYF. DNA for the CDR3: TGTGCCAGCAGTGCCGACAGCTACGAGCAGTACTTC.

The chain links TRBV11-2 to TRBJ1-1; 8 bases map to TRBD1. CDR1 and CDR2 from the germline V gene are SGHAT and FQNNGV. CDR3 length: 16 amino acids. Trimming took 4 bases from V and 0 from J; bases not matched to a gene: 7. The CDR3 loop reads CASSSGTGFLNTEAFF. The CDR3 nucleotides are TGTGCCAGCAGCTCGGGGACAGGCTTTTTGAACACTGAAGCTTTCTTT. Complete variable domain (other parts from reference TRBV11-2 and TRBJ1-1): EAGVAQSPRYKIIEKRQSVAFWCNPISGHATLYWYQQILGQGPKLLIQFQNNGVVDDSQLPKDRFSAERLKGVDSTLKIQPAKLEDSAVYLCASSSGTGFLNTEAFFGQGTRLTVV.

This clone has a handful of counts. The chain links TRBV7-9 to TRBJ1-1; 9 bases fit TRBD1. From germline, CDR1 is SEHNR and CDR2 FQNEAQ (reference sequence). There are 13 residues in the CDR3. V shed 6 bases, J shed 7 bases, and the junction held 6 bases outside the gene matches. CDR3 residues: CASSPDRGSEAFF. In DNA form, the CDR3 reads TGTGCCAGCAGTCCGGACAGGGGAAGTGAAGCTTTCTTT. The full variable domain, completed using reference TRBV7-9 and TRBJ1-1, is DTGVSQNPRHKITKRGQNVTFRCDPISEHNRLYWYRQTLGQGPEFLTYFQNEAQLEKSRLLSDRFSAERPKGSFSTLEIQRTEQGDSAMYLCASSPDRGSEAFFGQGTRLTVV.

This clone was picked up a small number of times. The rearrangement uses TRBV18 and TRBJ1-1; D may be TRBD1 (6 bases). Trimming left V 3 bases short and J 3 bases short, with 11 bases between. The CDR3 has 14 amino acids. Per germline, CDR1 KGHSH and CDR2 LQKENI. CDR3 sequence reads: CASSPLDSDTEAFF. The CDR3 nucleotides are TGTGCCAGCTCACCCCTGGACAGTGACACTGAAGCTTTCTTT.

CDR3 amino acids: CASSRDDSSNQPQHF. The CDR3 DNA sequence: TGTGCCAGTAGTAGGGATGACAGCAGCAATCAGCCCCAGCATTTT. The chain employs TRBV19 and TRBJ1-5; tentative D call: TRBD1 (5 bases). The CDR3 has 15 residues. The germline V and J ends were trimmed by 4 bases and 1 base, with 11 bases remaining between them. Germline assignment: CDR1 LNHDA and CDR2 SQIVND (reference sequence).

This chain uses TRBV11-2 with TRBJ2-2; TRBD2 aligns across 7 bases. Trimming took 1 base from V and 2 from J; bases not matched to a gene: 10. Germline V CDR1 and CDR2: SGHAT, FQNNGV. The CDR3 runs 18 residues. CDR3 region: CASSLGLRLAVNTGELFF. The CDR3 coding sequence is TGTGCCAGCAGCTTAGGGCTTCGGCTAGCGGTTAACACCGGGGAGCTGTTTTTT.

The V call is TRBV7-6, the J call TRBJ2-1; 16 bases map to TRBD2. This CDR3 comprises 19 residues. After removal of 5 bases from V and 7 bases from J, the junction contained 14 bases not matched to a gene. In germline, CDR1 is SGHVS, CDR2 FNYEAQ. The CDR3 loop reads CASSLGTSGTSGRGNEQFF. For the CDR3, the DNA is TGTGCCAGCAGCCTGGGAACATCCGGGACTAGCGGGAGGGGGAATGAGCAGTTCTTC.

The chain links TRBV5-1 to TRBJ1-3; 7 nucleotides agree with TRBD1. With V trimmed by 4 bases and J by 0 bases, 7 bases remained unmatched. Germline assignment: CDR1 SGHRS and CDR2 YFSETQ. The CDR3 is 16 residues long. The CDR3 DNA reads TGCGCCAGCAGCGATTTGGACAGGTCCTCTGGAAACACCATATATTTT. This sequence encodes CASSDLDRSSGNTIYF.

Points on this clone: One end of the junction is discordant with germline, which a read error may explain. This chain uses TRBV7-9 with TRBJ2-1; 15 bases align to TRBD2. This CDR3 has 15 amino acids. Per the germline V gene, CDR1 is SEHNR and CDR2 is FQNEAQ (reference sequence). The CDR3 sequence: CSSSIGTSGRTEQFF. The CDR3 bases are TGTTCCAGCAGCATCGGGACTAGCGGGAGGACTGAGCAGTTCTTC.

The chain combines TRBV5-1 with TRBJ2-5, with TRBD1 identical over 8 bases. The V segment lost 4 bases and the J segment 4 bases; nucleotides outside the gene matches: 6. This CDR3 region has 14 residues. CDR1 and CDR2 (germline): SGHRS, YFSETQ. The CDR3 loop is CASSPSGGRETQYF. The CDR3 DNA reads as TGCGCCAGCAGCCCCTCAGGGGGCCGAGAGACCCAGTACTTC. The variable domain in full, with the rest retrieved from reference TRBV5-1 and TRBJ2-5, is KAGVTQTPRYLIKTRGQQVTLSCSPISGHRSVSWYQQTPGQGLQFLFEYFSETQRNKGNFPGRFSGRQFSNSRSEMNVSTLELGDSALYLCASSPSGGRETQYFGPGTRLLVL.

This CDR3 reads CASSIEGANQPQHF. The CDR3 coding sequence is TGTGCCAGTAGTATAGAGGGGGCTAATCAGCCCCAGCATTTT. The chain employs TRBV19 and TRBJ1-5, with D perhaps TRBD1 (6 bases). Trimming removed 0 bases at V and 4 bases at J, with 7 bases between. Germline V gene lookup returns CDR1 LNHDA and CDR2 SQIVND (reference sequence). CDR3 length: 14 residues.

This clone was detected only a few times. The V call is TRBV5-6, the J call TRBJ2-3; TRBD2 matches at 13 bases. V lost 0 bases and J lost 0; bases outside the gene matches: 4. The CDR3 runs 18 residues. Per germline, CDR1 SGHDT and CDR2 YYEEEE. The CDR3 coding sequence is TGTGCCAGCAGCTTGGATTTGGGACTAGCGGGAAGCACAGATACGCAGTATTTT. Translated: CASSLDLGLAGSTDTQYF.

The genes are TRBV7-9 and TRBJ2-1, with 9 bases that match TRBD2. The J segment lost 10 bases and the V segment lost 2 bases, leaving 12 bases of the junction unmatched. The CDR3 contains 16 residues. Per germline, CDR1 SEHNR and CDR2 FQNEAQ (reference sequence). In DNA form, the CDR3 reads TGTGCCAGCAGCTTACAGCCAGGCGGGAGGGCCGACGAGCAGTTCTTC. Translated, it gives CASSLQPGGRADEQFF.

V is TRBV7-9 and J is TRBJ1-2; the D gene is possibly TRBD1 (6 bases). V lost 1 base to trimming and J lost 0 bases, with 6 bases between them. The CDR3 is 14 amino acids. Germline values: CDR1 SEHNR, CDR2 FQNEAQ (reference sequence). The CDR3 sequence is CASSLGTANYGYTF. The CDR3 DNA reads TGTGCCAGCAGCTTAGGGACAGCTAACTATGGCTACACCTTC.

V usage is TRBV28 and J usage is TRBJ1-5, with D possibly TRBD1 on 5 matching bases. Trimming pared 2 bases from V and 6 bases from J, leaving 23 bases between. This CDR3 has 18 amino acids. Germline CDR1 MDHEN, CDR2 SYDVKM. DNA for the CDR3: TGTGCCAGCAGTTTAGAGGCGGGAGTGGCAGGGAAGGCTCAGCCCCAGCATTTT. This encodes CASSLEAGVAGKAQPQHF.

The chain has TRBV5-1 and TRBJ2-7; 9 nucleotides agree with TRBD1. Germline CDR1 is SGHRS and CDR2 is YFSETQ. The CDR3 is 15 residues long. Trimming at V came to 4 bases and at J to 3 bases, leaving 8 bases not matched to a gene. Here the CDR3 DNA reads TGCGCCAGCAGCGGGGGACAGGGAGGGTACTACGAGCAGTACTTC. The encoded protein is CASSGGQGGYYEQYF.

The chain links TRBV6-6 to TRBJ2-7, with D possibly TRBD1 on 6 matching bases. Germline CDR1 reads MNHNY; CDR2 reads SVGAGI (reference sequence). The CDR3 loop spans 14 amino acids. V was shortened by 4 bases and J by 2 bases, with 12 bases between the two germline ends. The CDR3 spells CASSFLRGPYEQYF. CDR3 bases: TGTGCCAGCAGTTTCCTCAGGGGCCCCTACGAGCAGTACTTC.

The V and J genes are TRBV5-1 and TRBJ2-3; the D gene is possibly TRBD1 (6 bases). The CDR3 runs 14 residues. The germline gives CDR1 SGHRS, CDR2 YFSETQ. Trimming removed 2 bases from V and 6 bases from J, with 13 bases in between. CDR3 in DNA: TGCGCCAGCAGCTTACAGGGATTTGTGGATACGCAGTATTTT. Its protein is CASSLQGFVDTQYF.

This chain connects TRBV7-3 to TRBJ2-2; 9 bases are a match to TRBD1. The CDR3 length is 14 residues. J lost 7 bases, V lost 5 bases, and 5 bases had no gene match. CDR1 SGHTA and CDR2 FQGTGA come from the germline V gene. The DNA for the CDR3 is TGTGCCAGCAGCAGGGACAGGGAGGGCGGGGAGCTGTTTTTT. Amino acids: CASSRDREGGELFF.

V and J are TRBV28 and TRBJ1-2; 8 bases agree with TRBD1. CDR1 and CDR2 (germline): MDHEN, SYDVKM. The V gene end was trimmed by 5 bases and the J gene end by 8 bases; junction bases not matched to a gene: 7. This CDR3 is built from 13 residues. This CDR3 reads CASSVTGAKGYTF. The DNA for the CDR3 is TGTGCCAGCAGTGTGACAGGGGCGAAGGGCTACACCTTC.

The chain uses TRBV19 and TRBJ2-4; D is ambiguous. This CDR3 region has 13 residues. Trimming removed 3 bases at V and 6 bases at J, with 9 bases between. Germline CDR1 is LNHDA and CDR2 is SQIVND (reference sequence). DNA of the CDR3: TGTGCCAGTAGTATCAGTCAGTTAAACATTCAGTACTTC. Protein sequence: CASSISQLNIQYF.

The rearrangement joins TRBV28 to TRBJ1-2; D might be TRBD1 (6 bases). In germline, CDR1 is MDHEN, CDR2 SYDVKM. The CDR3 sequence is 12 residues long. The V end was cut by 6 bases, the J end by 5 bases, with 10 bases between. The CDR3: CASSRTEYGYTF. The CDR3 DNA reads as TGTGCCAGCAGCCGGACAGAGTATGGCTACACCTTC.

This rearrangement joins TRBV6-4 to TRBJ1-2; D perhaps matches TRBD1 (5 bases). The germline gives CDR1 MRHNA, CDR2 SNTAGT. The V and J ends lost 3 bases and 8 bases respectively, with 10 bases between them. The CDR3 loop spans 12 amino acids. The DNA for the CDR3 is TGTGCCAGCAGTGAGAGTCAGGGCGGCTACACCTTC. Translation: CASSESQGGYTF.

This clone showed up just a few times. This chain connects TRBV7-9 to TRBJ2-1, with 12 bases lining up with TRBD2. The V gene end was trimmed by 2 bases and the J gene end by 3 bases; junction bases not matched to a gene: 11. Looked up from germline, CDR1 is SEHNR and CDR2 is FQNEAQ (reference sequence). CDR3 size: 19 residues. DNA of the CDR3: TGTGCCAGCAGCTTAACCGGCGGGACTAGCGGGCGAGGCTACAATGAGCAGTTCTTC. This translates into CASSLTGGTSGRGYNEQFF.

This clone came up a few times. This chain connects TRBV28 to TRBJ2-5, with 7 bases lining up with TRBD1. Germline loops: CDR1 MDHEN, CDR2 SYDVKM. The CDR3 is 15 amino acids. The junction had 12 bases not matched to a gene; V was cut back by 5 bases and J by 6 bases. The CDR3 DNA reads TGTGCCAGCAGTCCGAATGACAGGGTTCTAAAGACCCAGTACTTC. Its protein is CASSPNDRVLKTQYF.

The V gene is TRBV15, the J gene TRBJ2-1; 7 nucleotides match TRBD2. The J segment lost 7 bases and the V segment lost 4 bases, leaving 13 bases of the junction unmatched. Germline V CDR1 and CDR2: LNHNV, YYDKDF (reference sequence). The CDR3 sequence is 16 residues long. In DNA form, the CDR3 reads TGTGCCACCAGCAAGGTCAGTGCGGGAGTAAAGAATGAGCAGTTCTTC. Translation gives CATSKVSAGVKNEQFF.

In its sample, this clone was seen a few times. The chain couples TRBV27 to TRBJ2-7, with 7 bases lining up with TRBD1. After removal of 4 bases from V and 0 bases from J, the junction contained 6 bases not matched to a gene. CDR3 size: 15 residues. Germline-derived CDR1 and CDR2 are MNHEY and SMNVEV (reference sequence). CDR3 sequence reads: CASSYSRDSSYEQYF. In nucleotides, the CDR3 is TGTGCCAGCAGTTATAGCCGGGACAGCTCCTACGAGCAGTACTTC.

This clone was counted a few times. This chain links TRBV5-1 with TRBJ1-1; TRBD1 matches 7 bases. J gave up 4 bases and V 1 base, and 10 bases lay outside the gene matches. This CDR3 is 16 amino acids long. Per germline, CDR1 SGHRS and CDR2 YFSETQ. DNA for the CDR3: TGCGCCAGCAGCTTGACAACTACAGGGGAACTCACTGAAGCTTTCTTT. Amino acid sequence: CASSLTTTGELTEAFF.

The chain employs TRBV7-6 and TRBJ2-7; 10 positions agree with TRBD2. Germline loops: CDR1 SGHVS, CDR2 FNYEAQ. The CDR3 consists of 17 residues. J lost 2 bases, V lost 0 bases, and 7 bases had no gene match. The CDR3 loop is CASSLATGSGRAYEQYF. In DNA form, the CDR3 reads TGTGCCAGCAGCTTAGCTACCGGGAGCGGGAGGGCCTACGAGCAGTACTTC.

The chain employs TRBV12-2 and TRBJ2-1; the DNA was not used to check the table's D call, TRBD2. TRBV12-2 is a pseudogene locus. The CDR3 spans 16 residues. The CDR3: CASRYLAGAVYNEQFF. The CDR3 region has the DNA TGTGCAAGTCGCTATCTAGCGGGTGCCGTCTACAATGAGCAGTTCTTC.

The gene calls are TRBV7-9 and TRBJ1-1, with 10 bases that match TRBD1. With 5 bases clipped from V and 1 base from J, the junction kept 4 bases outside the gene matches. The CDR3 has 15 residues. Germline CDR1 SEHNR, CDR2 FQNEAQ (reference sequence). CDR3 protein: CASSPGQGENTEAFF. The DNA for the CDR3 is TGTGCCAGCAGCCCCGGACAGGGGGAGAACACTGAAGCTTTCTTT.

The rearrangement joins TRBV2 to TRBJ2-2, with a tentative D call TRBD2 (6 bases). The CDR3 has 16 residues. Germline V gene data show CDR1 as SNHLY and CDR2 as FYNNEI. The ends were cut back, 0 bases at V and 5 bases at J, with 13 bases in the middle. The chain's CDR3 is CASSEAGLLGTGELFF. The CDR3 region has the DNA TGTGCCAGCAGTGAAGCGGGACTCCTAGGGACCGGGGAGCTGTTTTTT. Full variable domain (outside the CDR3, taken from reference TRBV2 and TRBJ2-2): EPEVTQTPSHQVTQMGQEVILRCVPISNHLYFYWYRQILGQKVEFLVSFYNNEISEKSEIFDDQFSVERPDGSNFTLKIRSTKLEDSAMYFCASSEAGLLGTGELFFGEGSRLTVL.